Below are 30 T cell receptor beta chains sequenced from a single sample in a study of monozygotic twins with cystic fibrosis. Method: immunoSEQ multiplex PCR; TCRdb's copy keeps in-frame clones and lacks some. The table records roughly 26,000 clones, less than 95% of them present only once. The specimen sequenced was blood. The receptors were sampled from a girl aged 2-9 years with cystic fibrosis.

This chain joins TRBV6-4 and TRBJ1-5; 9 bases match TRBD1. Trimming took 4 bases from V and 11 from J; bases not matched to a gene: 6. Germline V lookup: CDR1 MRHNA, CDR2 SNTAGT. This CDR3 contains 13 residues. The CDR3 DNA follows: TGTGCCAGCAGTGCAAACAGGGGGCAGGCCCAGCATTTT. Protein product: CASSANRGQAQHF.

V gene TRBV5-1 combines with J gene TRBJ2-7, with 9 bases aligning to TRBD1. The V gene end was trimmed by 4 bases and the J gene end by 4 bases; junction bases not matched to a gene: 9. CDR3 size: 15 residues. The germline gives CDR1 SGHRS, CDR2 YFSETQ. The CDR3 sequence: CASSIPGTGFYEQYF. The CDR3 DNA follows: TGCGCCAGCAGCATTCCCGGGACAGGGTTTTACGAGCAGTACTTC.

The chain employs TRBV19 and TRBJ2-1, with D hard to call. CDR3 length: 11 amino acids. The germline V and J ends were trimmed by 5 bases and 5 bases, with 4 bases remaining between them. Germline-derived CDR1 and CDR2 are LNHDA and SQIVND (reference sequence). The CDR3 here is CASSVHNEQFF. The CDR3 DNA is TGTGCCAGTAGTGTCCACAATGAGCAGTTCTTC. The full variable domain, rest sourced from reference TRBV19 and TRBJ2-1, is DGGITQSPKYLFRKEGQNVTLSCEQNLNHDAMYWYRQDPGQGLRLIYYSQIVNDFQKGDIAEGYSVSREKKESFPLTVTSAQKNPTAFYLCASSVHNEQFFGPGTRLTVL.

This chain joins TRBV11-2 and TRBJ2-3, with 9 nucleotides matching TRBD2. This CDR3 is 15 amino acids long. V lost 4 bases and J lost 1; bases outside the gene matches: 3. Germline V gene data show CDR1 as SGHAT and CDR2 as FQNNGV. CDR3 DNA sequence: TGTGCCAGCAGCTATGCGGGGGGGCGCACAGATACGCAGTATTTT. It is translated as CASSYAGGRTDTQYF.

V is TRBV4-3 and J is TRBJ2-5, with D possibly TRBD1 on 6 matching bases. V lost 4 bases and J 5 bases, leaving 32 bases between the germline ends. CDR3 length: 20 residues. Germline CDR1 and CDR2: LGHNA and YSLEER. CDR3: CASSLRVRGIERGKVETQYF. Here the CDR3 DNA reads TGCGCCAGCAGCCTTCGGGTCAGGGGTATCGAAAGGGGCAAGGTGGAGACCCAGTACTTC.

This clone was seen only once. This rearrangement joins TRBV2 to TRBJ1-6, with D maybe TRBD1 (6 bases). CDR1 SNHLY and CDR2 FYNNEI come from the germline V gene. The CDR3 consists of 16 residues. V lost 7 bases, J lost 5 bases, and 18 bases lay in between. The CDR3, as DNA: TGTGCCAGCACCCGTCCGGGGACACCTAATAATTCACCCCTCCACTTT. It yields the protein CASTRPGTPNNSPLHF.

The genes are TRBV4-3 and TRBJ2-2; D might be TRBD1 or TRBD2, each matching 5 bases. The CDR3 is made up of 17 amino acids. Trimming took off 4 bases at V and 2 bases at J, with 17 bases between the two ends. Germline V gives CDR1 LGHNA, CDR2 YSLEER. As DNA, the CDR3 is TGCGCCAGCAGCCCCCGGGACCTCATATCTAACACCGGGGAGCTGTTTTTT. This gives the protein CASSPRDLISNTGELFF.

This clone was recorded once. The V and J genes are TRBV4-3 and TRBJ1-3, with 9 bases identical to TRBD1. CDR3 length: 21 amino acids. Trimming at V came to 1 base and at J to 0 bases, leaving 16 bases not matched to a gene. Germline loops: CDR1 LGHNA, CDR2 YSLEER. CDR3 in DNA: TGCGCCAGCAGCCAAGTCCGGATAGCCCCGGGGACAGGGAGCTCTGGAAACACCATATATTTT. The encoded protein is CASSQVRIAPGTGSSGNTIYF.

V and J are TRBV5-1 and TRBJ2-1; 9 nucleotides line up with TRBD2. The germline gives CDR1 SGHRS, CDR2 YFSETQ. CDR3 length: 18 residues. V trimming: 2 bases; J trimming: 0 bases; junction bases outside the gene matches: 9. The CDR3 region has the DNA TGCGCCAGCAGCTTCGGACTTAGACTAGCGGACTCCTACAATGAGCAGTTCTTC. Translated, it gives CASSFGLRLADSYNEQFF.

Only one count was recorded for this clone. The gene calls are TRBV5-6 and TRBJ1-2; D is perhaps TRBD1 (5 bases). CDR3 size: 14 residues. The V end was cut by 0 bases, the J end by 2 bases, with 8 bases between. The germline gives CDR1 SGHDT, CDR2 YYEEEE. The CDR3 reads CASSLVRDNYGYTF. The DNA of the CDR3 is TGTGCCAGCAGCTTGGTACGGGACAACTATGGCTACACCTTC.

The chain recombines TRBV15 with TRBJ1-6; 7 bases match TRBD1. Trimming removed 0 bases from V and 7 bases from J; junction bases left unmatched: 6. The CDR3 runs 16 residues. In germline, CDR1 is LNHNV, CDR2 YYDKDF (reference sequence). This CDR3 is CATSRDRDSPNSPLHF. For the CDR3, the DNA is TGTGCCACCAGCAGAGATCGGGACAGTCCAAATTCACCCCTCCACTTT.

The chain has TRBV15 and TRBJ2-7, with TRBD2 as a possible D gene (6 bases). V was pared by 3 bases and J by 1 base, with 10 bases between. Germline V gene lookup returns CDR1 LNHNV and CDR2 YYDKDF (reference sequence). The CDR3 sequence is 14 residues long. As DNA, the CDR3 is TGTGCCACCAGCAGGGGAGGTGAGTCCTACGAGCAGTACTTC. Amino acids: CATSRGGESYEQYF.

The chain recombines TRBV10-3 with TRBJ1-5; D is possibly TRBD1 (5 bases). Germline CDR1 reads ENHRY; CDR2 reads SYGVKD. The CDR3 is 14 amino acids. V lost 4 bases, J lost 0 bases, and 7 bases lay in between. CDR3: CAISGGYSNQPQHF. In nucleotides, the CDR3 is TGTGCCATCAGTGGGGGCTATAGCAATCAGCCCCAGCATTTT.

This clone was found once. The V call is TRBV30, the J call TRBJ1-2; D gene unclear. Trimming took 2 bases from V and 5 from J, leaving 15 bases between them. The CDR3 sequence is 14 residues long. Germline loops: CDR1 GTSNPN, CDR2 SVGIG (reference sequence). In DNA form, the CDR3 reads TGTGCCTGGAGTCCGCATCTTATCGATTATGGCTACACCTTC. Its translation: CAWSPHLIDYGYTF.

Only one count was recorded for this clone. The chain employs TRBV9 and TRBJ2-1; TRBD2 matches at 12 bases. Looked up from germline, CDR1 is SGDLS and CDR2 is YYNGEE. This CDR3 contains 18 residues. V gave up 0 bases and J gave up 4 bases; unmatched junction bases: 8. CDR3 sequence reads: CASSVVPELAGGYNEQFF. As DNA, the CDR3 is TGTGCCAGCAGCGTAGTACCCGAACTAGCGGGGGGATACAATGAGCAGTTCTTC. Full variable domain (remainder filled in from reference TRBV9 and TRBJ2-1): DSGVTQTPKHLITATGQRVTLRCSPRSGDLSVYWYQQSLDQGLQFLIQYYNGEERAKGNILERFSAQQFPDLHSELNLSSLELGDSALYFCASSVVPELAGGYNEQFFGPGTRLTVL.

The chain links TRBV19 to TRBJ1-6; a weak D match, TRBD1 (5 bases). Germline V gene lookup returns CDR1 LNHDA and CDR2 SQIVND (reference sequence). V was pared by 2 bases and J by 4 bases, with 12 bases between. The CDR3 consists of 16 residues. The CDR3 DNA follows: TGTGCCAGTAGTATAAAGGGGACGATATATAATTCACCCCTCCACTTT. Translating gives CASSIKGTIYNSPLHF.

The chain uses TRBV5-1 and TRBJ2-7; D is unresolved. Germline V gene lookup returns CDR1 SGHRS and CDR2 YFSETQ. The CDR3 consists of 14 residues. Trimming pared 5 bases from V and 2 bases from J, leaving 14 bases between. The CDR3 protein is CASSPWPGPYEQYF. Written as DNA, the CDR3 is TGCGCCAGCAGTCCCTGGCCTGGACCCTACGAGCAGTACTTC.

This rearrangement joins TRBV7-8 to TRBJ1-2; unclear D gene. V was clipped by 0 bases and J by 4 bases, with 12 bases between them. The CDR3 is 15 amino acids. From germline, CDR1 is SGHVS and CDR2 FQNEAQ. The CDR3 DNA sequence: TGTGCCAGCAGCTTAGCCCTCGGCAGGTCCTATGGCTACACCTTC. Translating gives CASSLALGRSYGYTF.

This chain links TRBV7-6 with TRBJ2-3; 8 bases are a match to TRBD2. There are 15 residues in the CDR3. Germline assignment: CDR1 SGHVS and CDR2 FNYEAQ. V dropped 8 bases and J dropped 6; count of bases not matched to a gene: 13. The CDR3 DNA sequence: TGTGCCAGCGGCCCAATCCGGGGGGGCTCGGATACGCAGTATTTT. Translating it yields CASGPIRGGSDTQYF.

The chain employs TRBV2 and TRBJ2-3, with a possible D match to TRBD2 (5 bases). The germline gives CDR1 SNHLY, CDR2 FYNNEI. The V gene lost 7 bases and the J gene lost 2 bases, with 13 bases spanning the gap. CDR3 length: 14 amino acids. This chain's CDR3 is CASTGDGNTDTQYF. The CDR3 DNA reads TGTGCCAGCACGGGCGACGGGAACACAGATACGCAGTATTTT.

The CDR3 DNA reads TGTGCCAGCAGCCCGACAAGGAACACTGAAGCTTTCTTT. It codes for CASSPTRNTEAFF. The chain is built from TRBV7-2 and TRBJ1-1, with unresolved D. Germline V gives CDR1 SGHTA, CDR2 FQGNSA. CDR3 length: 13 residues. V lost 5 bases, J lost 1 base, and 8 bases lay in between.

This chain joins TRBV7-6 and TRBJ2-7; the D gene is possibly TRBD2 (5 bases). Germline assignment: CDR1 SGHVS and CDR2 FNYEAQ. The CDR3 length is 15 residues. Trimming removed 5 bases from V and 0 bases from J, with 14 bases in between. The CDR3 DNA reads TGTGCCAGCAGCCCTCGGACGGGGAGCTCCTACGAGCAGTACTTC. Translating it yields CASSPRTGSSYEQYF.

V gene TRBV5-4 combines with J gene TRBJ2-7, with 10 nucleotides matching TRBD2. The V gene's germline CDR1 is SGHNT and CDR2 YYREEE (reference sequence). This CDR3 region has 15 residues. Trimming cost V 3 bases and J 1 base; bases outside gene matches: 4. This CDR3 reads CASSSPGLASYEQYF. The CDR3 DNA is TGTGCCAGCAGCTCGCCGGGACTAGCGTCCTACGAGCAGTACTTC.

This chain links TRBV6-5 with TRBJ2-1, with TRBD2 matching over 11 bases. V lost 4 bases and J lost 8; bases outside the gene matches: 7. The CDR3 has 15 residues. Germline CDR1 and CDR2: MNHEY and SVGAGI. The CDR3 spells CASSSTSGALDEQFF. CDR3 DNA sequence: TGTGCCAGCAGTTCGACTAGCGGGGCGTTGGATGAGCAGTTCTTC.

As for this clone: One end of the junction is discordant with germline, which a read error may explain. The chain employs TRBV14 and TRBJ2-7; D remains unclear. Germline CDR1 SGHDN, CDR2 FVKESK. This CDR3 is 15 amino acids long. CDR3 protein: CASSPGGSVSNEQYF. In DNA form, the CDR3 reads TGTGCCAGCAGCCCGGGCGGCAGCGTCTCCAACGAGCAGTACTTC.

The rearrangement uses TRBV10-1 and TRBJ1-5; D is unclear. Germline-derived CDR1 and CDR2 are WNHNN and SYGVQD (reference sequence). This CDR3 is built from 17 residues. V was cut by 6 bases and J by 0 bases, with 18 bases left in between. CDR3 in DNA: TGCGCCAGCAGGGCAAGTCTCAGAGGGCTTAGCAATCAGCCCCAGCATTTT. Amino acid sequence: CASRASLRGLSNQPQHF.

The CDR3 protein is CASSLGYGYTF. Here the CDR3 DNA reads TGCGCCAGCAGCTTGGGCTATGGCTACACCTTC. The rearrangement links TRBV5-1 to TRBJ1-2; D gene ambiguous. The germline V and J ends were trimmed by 0 bases and 4 bases, with 1 base remaining between them. CDR1 and CDR2 from the germline V gene are SGHRS and YFSETQ. The CDR3 runs to 11 residues.

This clone was seen just once. The CDR3 protein is CASSPQGLSYEQYF. As DNA, the CDR3 is TGTGCCAGCTCACCACAGGGCCTTTCCTACGAGCAGTACTTC. The rearrangement joins TRBV18 to TRBJ2-7; D unresolved. Per the germline V gene, CDR1 is KGHSH and CDR2 is LQKENI. The V end lost 1 base, the J end lost 1 base, and 8 bases lay between the germline ends. The CDR3 totals 14 residues.

V is TRBV5-5 and J is TRBJ1-6, with TRBD1 matching over 9 bases. Germline V gene sequence: CDR1 SGHKS, CDR2 YYEKEE (reference sequence). With 2 bases clipped from V and 10 bases from J, the junction kept 4 bases outside the gene matches. There are 14 residues in the CDR3. The CDR3 sequence is CASSFGDRDSPLHF. The DNA of the CDR3 is TGTGCCAGCAGCTTCGGGGACAGGGACTCACCCCTCCACTTT.

This chain joins TRBV2 and TRBJ1-2, with 7 bases that match TRBD1. Germline trimming cut 5 bases from V and 5 bases from J; bases unmatched to any gene: 20. Looked up from germline, CDR1 is SNHLY and CDR2 is FYNNEI. The CDR3 has 18 residues. The CDR3 sequence: CASSTTYRGRTEDYGYTF. The CDR3 bases are TGTGCCAGCAGTACTACCTACAGGGGAAGAACGGAAGATTATGGCTACACCTTC.